This record covers a single T cell receptor beta chain. The time point here: patch test 2, 6 weeks after DPC sensitization. The treatment denotes: therapeutic diphenylcyclopropenone sensitization with weekly scalp DPC. Trimming removed 7 bases at V and 0 bases at J, with 9 bases between. Per the germline V gene, CDR1 is KGHDR and CDR2 is SFDVKD. This CDR3 spans 15 amino acids. TCRdb reprocessed the RACE reads with MiXCR, giving one entry per CDR3 protein. The sample contains about 400,000 distinct CDR3 sequences, around 6% of which appear only once. The data stem from a study of human T cells and chemical hapten exposure.

The genes are TRBV24-1 and TRBJ2-6; possible D gene TRBD2, 6 bases. Sequenced material: whole blood, taken in connection with sensitization to the hapten diphenylcyclopropenone (DPC). The source is a young woman with alopecia areata. Some clones in this sample may be carry-over from other donors' samples. The CDR3 loop reads CATRAGGSGANVLTF. The DNA of the CDR3 is TGTGCCACCAGGGCCGGGGGCTCTGGGGCCAACGTCCTGACTTTC.